This T cell receptor beta chain was captured by sequencing in a study of blood T cell repertoires in COVID-19. Trimming removed 5 bases at V and 6 bases at J, with 16 bases between. The CDR3 spans 15 residues. Germline V CDR1 and CDR2: LNHNV, YYDKDF (reference sequence). In the original analysis: Counts of nucleated cells, estimated from reference gene primer amplification, were obtained. Sequenced by immunoSEQ multiplex PCR; TCRdb stores in-frame clones only, minus some. That table is the source of V, J and clone size, and D and trimming were worked out from the DNA. The table includes 60,000 to 95,000 clones, around 91% detected once.

Sequences were obtained from peripheral blood. This chain links TRBV15 with TRBJ1-4; no clear D. The TCR originated in a human donor in a cohort sampled during active COVID-19. CDR3 in amino acids: CATSGRARGDEKLFF. The CDR3 bases are TGTGCCACCAGCGGCCGCGCCCGAGGTGATGAAAAACTGTTTTTT.